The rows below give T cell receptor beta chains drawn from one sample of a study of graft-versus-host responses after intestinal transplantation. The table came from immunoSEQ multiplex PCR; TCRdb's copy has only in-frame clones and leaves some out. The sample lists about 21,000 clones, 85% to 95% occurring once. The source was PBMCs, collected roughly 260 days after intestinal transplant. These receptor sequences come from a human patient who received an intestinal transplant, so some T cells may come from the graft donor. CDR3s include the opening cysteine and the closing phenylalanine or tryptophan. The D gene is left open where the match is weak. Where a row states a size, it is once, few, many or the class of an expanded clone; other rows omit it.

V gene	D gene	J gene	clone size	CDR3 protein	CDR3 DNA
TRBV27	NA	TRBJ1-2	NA	CASSLSSWDPSLYGYTF	TGTGCCAGCAGTTTATCGAGCTGGGACCCGTCCCTCTATGGCTACACCTTC
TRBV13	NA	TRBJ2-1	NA	CASSLRDGSVNEQFF	TGTGCCAGCAGTCTCCGTGACGGGAGTGTGAATGAGCAGTTCTTC
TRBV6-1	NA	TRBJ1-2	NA	CASTWRNYGYTF	TGTGCCAGCACGTGGCGAAACTATGGCTACACCTTC
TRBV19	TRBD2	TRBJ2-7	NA	CASASGIEQYF	TGTGCCAGCGCTAGCGGGATCGAGCAGTACTTC
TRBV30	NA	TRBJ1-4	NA	CAWSVRQGGREKLFF	TGTGCCTGGAGTGTAAGGCAGGGTGGGCGTGAAAAACTGTTTTTT
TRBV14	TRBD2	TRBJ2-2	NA	CASSQGVSGIKNTGELFF	TGTGCCAGCAGCCAAGGGGTTAGCGGGATCAAGAACACCGGGGAGCTGTTTTTT
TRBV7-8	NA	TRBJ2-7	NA	CASSLDRHEQYF	TGTGCCAGCAGCTTGGACAGACACGAGCAGTACTTC
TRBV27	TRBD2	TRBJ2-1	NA	CASSKLAGGQDNEQFF	TGTGCCAGCAGTAAGCTAGCGGGAGGCCAGGACAATGAGCAGTTCTTC
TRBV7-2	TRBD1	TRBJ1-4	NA	CASSLTGTVNEKLFF	TGTGCCAGCAGCCTCACCGGGACAGTTAATGAAAAACTGTTTTTT
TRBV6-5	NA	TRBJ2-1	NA	CASRTGYNEQFF	TGTGCCAGCAGAACAGGGTACAATGAGCAGTTCTTC
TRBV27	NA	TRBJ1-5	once	CASSFHRGSNQPQHF	TGTGCCAGCAGTTTTCACCGGGGGAGCAATCAGCCCCAGCATTTT
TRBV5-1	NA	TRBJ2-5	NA	CASRAGGRETQYF	TGCGCCAGCAGGGCTGGGGGCCGAGAGACCCAGTACTTC
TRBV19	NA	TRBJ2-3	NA	CASSTSRIDTQYF	TGTGCCAGTAGTACCTCTAGAATCGATACGCAGTATTTT
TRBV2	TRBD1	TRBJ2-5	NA	CASSVDRGGETQYF	TGTGCCAGCAGTGTGGACAGGGGGGGAGAGACCCAGTACTTC
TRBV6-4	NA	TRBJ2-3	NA	CASSDAGPTDTQYF	TGTGCCAGCAGTGACGCAGGCCCCACAGATACGCAGTATTTT
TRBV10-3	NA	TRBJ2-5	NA	CAHRWTRMKKQETQYF	TGTGCCCATAGATGGACCCGGATGAAGAAACAAGAGACCCAGTACTTC
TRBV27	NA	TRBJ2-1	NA	CASSSGLTLEQFF	TGTGCCAGCAGTTCCGGACTTACTCTTGAGCAGTTCTTC
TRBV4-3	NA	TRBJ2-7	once	CASSHDSSYEQYF	TGCGCCAGCAGCCATGACAGCTCCTACGAGCAGTACTTC
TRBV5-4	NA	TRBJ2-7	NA	CASSQVGEQYF	TGTGCCAGCAGCCAAGTGGGCGAGCAGTACTTC
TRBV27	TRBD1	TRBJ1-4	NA	CASSFQGAGEKLFF	TGTGCCAGCAGCTTCCAGGGGGCTGGAGAAAAACTGTTTTTT
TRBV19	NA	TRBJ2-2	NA	CASSINGANTGELFF	TGTGCCAGTAGTATAAACGGGGCCAACACCGGGGAGCTGTTTTTT
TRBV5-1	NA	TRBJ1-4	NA	CASSSGGGELFF	TGCGCCAGCAGCTCCGGCGGGGGAGAACTGTTTTTT
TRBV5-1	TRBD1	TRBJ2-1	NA	CASSLDRGLNEQFF	TGCGCCAGCAGCTTGGACAGGGGGCTCAATGAGCAGTTCTTC
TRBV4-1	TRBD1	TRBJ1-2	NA	CASSPRSRGRYGYTF	TGCGCCAGCAGCCCTCGGTCCAGGGGGCGGTATGGCTACACCTTC
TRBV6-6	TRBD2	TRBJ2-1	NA	CASSQLAADNEQFF	TGTGCCAGCAGTCAACTAGCGGCCGACAATGAGCAGTTCTTC
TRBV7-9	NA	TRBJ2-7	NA	CASSQGFWYEQYF	TGTGCCAGCAGCCAGGGGTTTTGGTACGAGCAGTACTTC
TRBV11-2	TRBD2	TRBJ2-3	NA	CASSLTRAGGADTQYF	TGTGCCAGCAGCCTAACGAGGGCCGGGGGGGCAGATACGCAGTATTTT
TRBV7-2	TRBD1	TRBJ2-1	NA	CASSGQGTDNEQFF	TGTGCCAGCAGCGGACAGGGTACGGACAATGAGCAGTTCTTC
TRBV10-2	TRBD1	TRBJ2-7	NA	CASSSGQGAAYEQYF	TGCGCCAGCAGTTCGGGACAGGGGGCCGCCTACGAGCAGTACTTC
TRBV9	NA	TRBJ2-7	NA	CASKTGTASYEQYF	TGTGCCAGCAAGACCGGGACGGCTTCCTACGAGCAGTACTTC
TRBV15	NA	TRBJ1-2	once	CATSRVGGNGYTF	TGTGCCACCAGCAGAGTAGGAGGGAACGGCTACACCTTC
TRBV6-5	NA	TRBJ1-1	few	CASNGWNTEAFF	TGTGCCAGCAACGGGTGGAACACTGAAGCTTTCTTT
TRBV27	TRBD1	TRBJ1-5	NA	CASSGTESNQPQHF	TGTGCCAGCAGTGGGACAGAGAGCAATCAGCCCCAGCATTTT
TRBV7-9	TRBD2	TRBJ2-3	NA	CASSLAWGRVRDTQYF	TGTGCCAGCAGCTTAGCTTGGGGGAGGGTCAGAGATACGCAGTATTTT
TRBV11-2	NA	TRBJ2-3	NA	CASSSPKRDTQYF	TGTGCCAGCAGCTCACCGAAGAGAGATACGCAGTATTTT
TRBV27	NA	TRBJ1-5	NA	CASSPSGDGQPQHF	TGTGCCAGCAGTCCCTCAGGGGATGGTCAGCCCCAGCATTTT
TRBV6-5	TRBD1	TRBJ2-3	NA	CASSFLTGGDTDTQYF	TGTGCCAGCAGTTTCCTCACAGGGGGCGACACAGATACGCAGTATTTT
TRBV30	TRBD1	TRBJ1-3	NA	CACYEQGEAGNTIYF	TGTGCCTGCTATGAACAGGGGGAGGCTGGAAACACCATATATTTT
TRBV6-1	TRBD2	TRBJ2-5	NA	CASSKGAGLQQETQYF	TGTGCCAGCAGTAAAGGGGCGGGACTACAGCAAGAGACCCAGTACTTC
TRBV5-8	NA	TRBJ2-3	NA	CASSPGLAGTDTQYF	TGTGCCAGCAGCCCTGGTTTAGCCGGCACAGATACGCAGTATTTT
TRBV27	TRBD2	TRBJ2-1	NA	CASGLLAGGDNEQFF	TGTGCCAGCGGCTTACTAGCGGGAGGGGACAATGAGCAGTTCTTC
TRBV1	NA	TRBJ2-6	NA	CTSSQERTSGANVLTF	TGCACCAGCAGCCAAGAACGGACCTCTGGGGCCAACGTCCTGACTTTC
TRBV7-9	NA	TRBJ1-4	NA	CASSRTASNEKLFF	TGTGCCAGCAGCCGGACAGCCAGTAATGAAAAACTGTTTTTT
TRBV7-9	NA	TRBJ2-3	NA	CATRGGFGTDTQYF	TGTGCCACCCGGGGCGGGTTCGGCACAGATACGCAGTATTTT
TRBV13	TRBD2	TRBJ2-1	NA	CASSLGLDTSGRIYNEQFF	TGTGCCAGCAGCTTAGGCTTGGATACTAGCGGGAGGATATACAATGAGCAGTTCTTC
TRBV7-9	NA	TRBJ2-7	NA	CASSSTRDGQYF	TGTGCCAGCAGCTCTACCCGGGACGGGCAGTACTTC
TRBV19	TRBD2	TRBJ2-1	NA	CASSARGAGGINEQFF	TGTGCCAGTAGTGCCCGGGGAGCGGGAGGGATCAATGAGCAGTTCTTC
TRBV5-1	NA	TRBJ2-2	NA	CASSLVPASNTGELFF	TGCGCCAGCAGCTTGGTGCCAGCCTCGAACACCGGGGAGCTGTTTTTT
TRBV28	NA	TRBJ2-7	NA	CASSLILQGNYEQYF	TGTGCCAGCAGTTTAATCCTGCAGGGGAACTACGAGCAGTACTTC
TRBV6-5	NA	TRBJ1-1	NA	CASSNVGVNTEAFF	TGTGCCAGCAGTAACGTCGGGGTCAACACTGAAGCTTTCTTT
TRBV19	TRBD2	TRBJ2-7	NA	CASSTSGRASDEQYF	TGTGCCAGTAGTACTAGCGGGAGGGCAAGCGACGAGCAGTACTTC
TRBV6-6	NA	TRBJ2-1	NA	CASSYGESYNEQFF	TGTGCCAGCAGTTATGGGGAGTCCTACAATGAGCAGTTCTTC
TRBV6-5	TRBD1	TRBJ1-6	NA	CASSYGQGASPLHF	TGTGCCAGCAGTTACGGGCAGGGGGCCTCACCCCTCCACTTT
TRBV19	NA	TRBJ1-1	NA	CASSIDPPLNTEAFF	TGTGCCAGTAGTATAGATCCCCCGCTGAACACTGAAGCTTTCTTT
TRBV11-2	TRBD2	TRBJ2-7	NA	CASSLRVSGRRSSYEQYF	TGTGCCAGCAGCTTAAGGGTTAGCGGGAGGAGGAGCTCCTACGAGCAGTACTTC
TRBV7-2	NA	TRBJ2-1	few	CASSGQSGNEQFF	TGTGCCAGCAGCGGACAGTCCGGCAATGAGCAGTTCTTC
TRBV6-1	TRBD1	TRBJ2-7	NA	CASSVIRDRDSEQYF	TGTGCCAGCAGTGTTATCCGGGACAGGGATTCCGAGCAGTACTTC
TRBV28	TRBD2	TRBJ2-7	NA	CASSPSLAGGPYEQYF	TGTGCCAGCAGTCCCTCGCTAGCGGGAGGCCCCTACGAGCAGTACTTC
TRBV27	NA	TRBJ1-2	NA	CASSLSGEVGYTF	TGTGCCAGCAGTTTAAGTGGGGAGGTCGGCTACACCTTC
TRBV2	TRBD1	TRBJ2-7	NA	CASSEGTENYEQYF	TGTGCCAGCAGCGAAGGGACAGAGAACTACGAGCAGTACTTC